This TCR beta chain was recorded in a study of blood T cell repertoires in COVID-19. Overall study: T cells, B-cell-depleted T cells, or PBMCs supplied cDNA or gDNA.

V was pared by 2 bases and J by 2 bases, with 17 bases of the junction left unmatched. Per germline, CDR1 SGDLS and CDR2 YYNGEE. This CDR3 has 21 residues. Per the study methods: From reference gene primer amplification, estimates of nucleated cell counts were derived. Data came from immunoSEQ multiplex PCR; TCRdb stores just in-frame clones and leaves some out. The D gene and trimming were derived from the DNA, and the V and J assignments and clone size from that table. The sample records 150,000 to 200,000 clones, about nine tenths being singletons. The TCR sequence derives from a man aged 45 to 65 with acute or convalescent COVID-19. The J gene is TRBJ2-3, the V gene TRBV9; TRBD2 agrees at 13 bases. Sequenced material: peripheral blood. CDR3 sequence (DNA): TGTGCCAGCAGCGTTGGGGGAAGGACTAGCGGGAGTGGCAGGTACACAGATACGCAGTATTTT. It encodes CASSVGGRTSGSGRYTDTQYF.